This T cell receptor beta chain appears in the sequencing data of a study of patients and donors after allogeneic stem cell transplantation. TCRdb re-analysed the RT-PCR reads in MiXCR, keeping a single row per CDR3 protein. This table has 900,000 to 1,000,000 distinct CDR3 sequences, about 20% appearing once. This CDR3 region has 17 residues. This chain joins TRBV21-1 and TRBJ2-1; the table calls TRBD2, which could not be checked here. TRBV21-1 is reported as a pseudogene. Sequencing used blood, either unsorted or a sorted T cell fraction (not recorded which). This TCR came from a human donor who was either an allogeneic HSCT recipient or a stem cell or donor lymphocyte infusion donor (not recorded which). It is not recorded whose cells these are; they may come from a transplant donor. This chain's CDR3 is CASSPQPPLAGGNEQFF. DNA of the CDR3: TGTGCCAGCAGCCCTCAACCACCCCTAGCGGGAGGTAATGAGCAGTTCTTC.